This TCR beta chain was recovered during a study of T cell responses to AZD1222 COVID-19 vaccine. General observations from the study: Among vaccine-associated CD4 TCRs, coverage spanned spike, with dominance at 160-218 and 743-854. Sampled repertoires all dated from after the peak T cell response.

The method was immunoSEQ multiplex PCR; TCRdb's version includes in-frame clones alone and lacks a portion of them. Altogether about 120,000 clones are present, 92% being singletons, with the ten largest covering around 8.2%. A remark on this clone: Its specificity is unknown.

The CDR3 is 13 amino acids. V lost 6 bases and J 3 bases, leaving 15 bases between the germline ends. The V gene's germline CDR1 is SQVTM and CDR2 ANQGSEA. The material was peripheral blood, obtained 28 days after the second AZD1222 dose. This TCR derives from an adult who received the AZD1222 COVID-19 vaccine. The chain couples TRBV29-1 to TRBJ2-7; D possibly corresponds to TRBD1 (6 bases). The CDR3 loop is CSVRDTRYYEQYF. The CDR3 coding sequence is TGCAGCGTACGGGACACTAGATACTACGAGCAGTACTTC.